This T cell receptor (beta chain) was sequenced for a study of T cells in Graves' hyperthyroidism and ophthalmopathy. As to this clonotype: This could be a read error, since a much larger clone is one nucleotide away. Since the CDR3 does not end with the conserved phenylalanine or tryptophan, this likely comes from a read error.

A patient was excluded if there was uncontrolled infection, other autoimmune disease, pregnancy or lactation. The germline gives CDR1 DFQATT, CDR2 SNEGSKA (reference sequence). Trimming took 1 base from V and 1 from J; bases not matched to a gene: 7. The CDR3 runs 16 residues. Researchers amplified the TCR beta CDR3 regions from RNA transcripts. In the first-round RT-PCR of the TCR CDR3, the HTBI primer set was used. TCRdb re-analysed the multiplex PCR reads in MiXCR, keeping a single row per CDR3 protein. The table includes a few hundred thousand distinct CDR3 sequences, over 35% detected once. Sequences were obtained from peripheral blood or thyroid tissue (not recorded which). The chain joins TRBV20-1 to TRBJ1-2; 9 bases are shared with TRBD1. The TCR was taken from an adult woman with Graves' disease, either hyperthyroidism or ophthalmopathy (not recorded which). The CDR3: CSARGGGTGYNYGYTC. CDR3 DNA sequence: TGCAGTGCTAGAGGGGGGGGGACAGGGTATAACTATGGCTACACCTGC.